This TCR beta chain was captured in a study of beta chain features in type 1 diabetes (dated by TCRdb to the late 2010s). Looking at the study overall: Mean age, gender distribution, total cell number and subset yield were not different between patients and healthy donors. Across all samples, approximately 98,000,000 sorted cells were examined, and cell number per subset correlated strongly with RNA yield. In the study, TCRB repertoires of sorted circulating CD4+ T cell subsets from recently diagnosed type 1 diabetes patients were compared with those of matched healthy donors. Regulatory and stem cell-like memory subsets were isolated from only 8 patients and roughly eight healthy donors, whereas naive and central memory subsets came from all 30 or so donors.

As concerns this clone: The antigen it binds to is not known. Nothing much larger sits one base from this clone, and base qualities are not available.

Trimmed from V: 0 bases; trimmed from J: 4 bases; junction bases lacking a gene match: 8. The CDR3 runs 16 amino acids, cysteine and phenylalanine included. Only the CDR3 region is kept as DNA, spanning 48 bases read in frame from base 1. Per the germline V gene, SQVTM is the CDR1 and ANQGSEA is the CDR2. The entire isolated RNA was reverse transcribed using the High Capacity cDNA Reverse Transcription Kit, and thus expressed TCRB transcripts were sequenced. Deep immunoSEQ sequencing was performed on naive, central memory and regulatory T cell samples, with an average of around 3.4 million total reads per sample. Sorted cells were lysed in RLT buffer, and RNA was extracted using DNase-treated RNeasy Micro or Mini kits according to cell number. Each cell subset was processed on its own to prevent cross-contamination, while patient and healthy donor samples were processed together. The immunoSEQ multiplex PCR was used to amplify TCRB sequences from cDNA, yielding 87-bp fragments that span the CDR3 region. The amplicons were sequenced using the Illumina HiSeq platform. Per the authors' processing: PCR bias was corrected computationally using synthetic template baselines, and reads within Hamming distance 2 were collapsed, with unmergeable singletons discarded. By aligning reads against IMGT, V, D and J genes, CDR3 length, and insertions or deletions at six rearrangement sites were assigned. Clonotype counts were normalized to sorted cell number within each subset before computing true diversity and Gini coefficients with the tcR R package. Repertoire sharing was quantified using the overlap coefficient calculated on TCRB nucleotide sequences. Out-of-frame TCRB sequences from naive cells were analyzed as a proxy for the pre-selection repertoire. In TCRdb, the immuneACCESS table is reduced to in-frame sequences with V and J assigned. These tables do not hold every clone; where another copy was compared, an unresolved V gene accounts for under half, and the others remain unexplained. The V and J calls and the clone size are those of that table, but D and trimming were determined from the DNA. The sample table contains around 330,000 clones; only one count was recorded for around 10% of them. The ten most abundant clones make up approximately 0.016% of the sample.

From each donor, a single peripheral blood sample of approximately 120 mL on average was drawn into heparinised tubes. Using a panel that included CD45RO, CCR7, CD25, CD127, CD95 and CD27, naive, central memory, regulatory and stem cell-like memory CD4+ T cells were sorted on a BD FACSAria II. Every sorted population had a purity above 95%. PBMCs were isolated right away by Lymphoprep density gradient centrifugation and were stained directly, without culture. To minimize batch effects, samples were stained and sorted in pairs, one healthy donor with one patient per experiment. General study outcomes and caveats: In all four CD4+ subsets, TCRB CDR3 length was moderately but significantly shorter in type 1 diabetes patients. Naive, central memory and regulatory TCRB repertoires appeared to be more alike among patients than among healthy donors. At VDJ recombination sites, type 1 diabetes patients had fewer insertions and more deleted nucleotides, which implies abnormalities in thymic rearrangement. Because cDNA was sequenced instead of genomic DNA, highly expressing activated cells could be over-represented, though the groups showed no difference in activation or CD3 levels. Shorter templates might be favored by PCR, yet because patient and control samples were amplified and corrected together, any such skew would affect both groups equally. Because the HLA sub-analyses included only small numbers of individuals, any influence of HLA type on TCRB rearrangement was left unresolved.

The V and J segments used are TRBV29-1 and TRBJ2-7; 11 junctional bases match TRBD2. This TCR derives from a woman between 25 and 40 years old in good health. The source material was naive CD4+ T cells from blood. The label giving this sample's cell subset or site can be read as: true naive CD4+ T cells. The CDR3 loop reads CSVEEQRLAGPYEQYF. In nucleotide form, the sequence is TGCAGCGTTGAAGAACAGAGACTAGCGGGACCTTACGAGCAGTACTTC.